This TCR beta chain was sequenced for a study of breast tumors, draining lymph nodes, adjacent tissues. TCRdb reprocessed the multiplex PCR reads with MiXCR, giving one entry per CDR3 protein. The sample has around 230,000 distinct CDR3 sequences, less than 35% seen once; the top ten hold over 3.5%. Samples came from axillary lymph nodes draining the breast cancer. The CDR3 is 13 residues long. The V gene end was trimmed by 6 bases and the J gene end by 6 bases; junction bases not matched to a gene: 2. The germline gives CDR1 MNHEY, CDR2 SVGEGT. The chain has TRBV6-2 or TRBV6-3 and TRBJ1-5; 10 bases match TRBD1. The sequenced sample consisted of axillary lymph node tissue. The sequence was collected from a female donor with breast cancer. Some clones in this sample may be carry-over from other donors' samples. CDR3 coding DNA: TGTGCCAGCAGGTGGACAGGGGGTCAGCCCCAGCATTTT. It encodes CASRWTGGQPQHF.